The 21 T cell receptor beta chains below all came from one sample that was sequenced in a study of shared clonotypes between healthy human individuals. Naive CD8 populations comprised CD45RO-negative cells positively selected for CCR7, excluding terminally differentiated effector memory CD45RA+ cells. This table comes from immunoSEQ multiplex PCR, and its TCRdb copy is limited to in-frame clones, with some not included. The sample has roughly 1,800,000 clones; around 96% are singletons. Source material: naive CD8+ T cells sorted from blood. The receptor source for this set is a young man in good health.

This clone is a singleton in its sample. The sample has other DNA sequences that encode this CDR3 too. CDR3 sequence: CASSLASGTDTQYF. DNA of the CDR3: TGTGCCAGCAGCTTGGCTAGCGGGACAGATACGCAGTATTTT. V is TRBV5-6 and J is TRBJ2-3, with 8 bases fitting TRBD2. V was pared by 0 bases and J by 3 bases, with 0 bases of the junction left unmatched. The CDR3 covers 14 residues. Germline CDR1 is SGHDT and CDR2 is YYEEEE.

The J gene is TRBJ2-1, the V gene TRBV5-1, with 10 bases identical to TRBD1. CDR1 and CDR2 from the germline V gene are SGHRS and YFSETQ. The length of the CDR3 is 14 residues. Trimming removed 5 bases from V and 9 bases from J; junction bases left unmatched: 8. The CDR3, as DNA: TGCGCCAGCAGTCCGGGACAGGGGTTGATTGAGCAGTTCTTC. Protein product: CASSPGQGLIEQFF.

The rearrangement uses TRBV5-6 and TRBJ1-2; 7 bases match TRBD1. J gave up 3 bases and V 4 bases, and 9 bases lay outside the gene matches. This CDR3 spans 15 amino acids. Germline V gene data show CDR1 as SGHDT and CDR2 as YYEEEE. CDR3 DNA sequence: TGTGCCAGCAGCGATGACAGGGAGGGGGACTATGGCTACACCTTC. Translating gives CASSDDREGDYGYTF.

This clone has only one observation. The J gene is TRBJ2-2, the V gene TRBV11-2; perhaps TRBD1 as D (5 bases). The CDR3 consists of 13 residues. Trimming stripped 5 bases from V and 10 bases from J, with 14 bases between. The germline gives CDR1 SGHAT, CDR2 FQNNGV. CDR3 protein: CASSVGQGSELFF. CDR3 in DNA: TGTGCCAGCAGCGTCGGGCAGGGCTCGGAGCTGTTTTTT.

On this clone: The sample carries other DNA sequences with the same CDR3. The chain couples TRBV5-4 to TRBJ2-5; D is ambiguous. The CDR3 contains 13 residues. Germline-derived CDR1 and CDR2 are SGHNT and YYREEE (reference sequence). Trimming shortened V by 0 bases and J by 1 base, and 4 bases separated the two germline ends. The CDR3 nucleotides read TGTGCCAGCAGCTTGGTGAGCCAAGAGACCCAGTACTTC. Protein sequence: CASSLVSQETQYF. The variable domain in full, with the rest retrieved from reference TRBV5-4 and TRBJ2-5, is ETGVTQSPTHLIKTRGQQVTLRCSSQSGHNTVSWYQQALGQGPQFIFQYYREEENGRGNFPPRFSGLQFPNYSSELNVNALELDDSALYLCASSLVSQETQYFGPGTRLLVL.

This chain uses TRBV15 with TRBJ2-5, with TRBD1 as a possible D gene (6 bases). Trimming left V 1 base short and J 3 bases short, with 9 bases between. CDR1 LNHNV and CDR2 YYDKDF come from the germline V gene (reference sequence). The CDR3 runs to 14 residues. The CDR3 protein is CATSRAPGEETQYF. For the CDR3, the DNA is TGTGCCACCAGCAGAGCGCCAGGGGAAGAGACCCAGTACTTC.

This sequence joins TRBV19 and TRBJ1-6; D remains unclear. The length of the CDR3 is 16 residues. Germline-derived CDR1 and CDR2 are LNHDA and SQIVND (reference sequence). Between the trimmed V and J ends, which lost 1 base and 8 bases, there was a span of 15 bases. In DNA form, the CDR3 reads TGTGCCAGTAGTATAGCCCACGAAGCAATATATTCACCCCTCCACTTT. Translation: CASSIAHEAIYSPLHF.

Notes on this clone: At the DNA level, this CDR3 is encoded by other sequences in the same sample as well. The rearrangement joins TRBV30 to TRBJ2-7, with D perhaps assigned TRBD1 or TRBD2 (5 bases each). V was cut by 2 bases and J by 2 bases, with 10 bases left in between. Looked up from germline, CDR1 is GTSNPN and CDR2 is SVGIG (reference sequence). The CDR3 sequence is 13 residues long. DNA for the CDR3: TGTGCCTGGAGTCCCGGGACGGCCTACGAGCAGTACTTC. Amino acid sequence: CAWSPGTAYEQYF. Using reference TRBV30 and TRBJ2-7 for the parts outside the CDR3, the full variable domain is SQTIHQWPATLVQPVGSPLSLECTVEGTSNPNLYWYRQAAGRGLQLLFYSVGIGQISSEVPQNLSASRPQDRQFILSSKKLLLSDSGFYLCAWSPGTAYEQYFGPGTRLTVT.

The rearrangement uses TRBV4-1 and TRBJ1-2; 7 bases align to TRBD1. J was trimmed by 5 bases and V by 0 bases; bases with no gene match: 9. This CDR3 has 16 amino acids. The germline V gene encodes CDR1 MGHRA and CDR2 YSYEKL. CDR3 amino acids: CASSQDKGAGGYGYTF. In DNA, the CDR3 is TGCGCCAGCAGCCAAGATAAGGGGGCTGGGGGATATGGCTACACCTTC.

This sequence joins TRBV4-3 and TRBJ2-1, with 11 bases lining up with TRBD2. The CDR3 consists of 18 residues. Germline trimming cut 3 bases from V and 8 bases from J; bases unmatched to any gene: 15. Germline V gene data show CDR1 as LGHNA and CDR2 as YSLEER. CDR3 amino acids: CASSHRAIAGGPGDEQFF. CDR3 in DNA: TGCGCCAGCAGCCACCGAGCTATAGCGGGAGGGCCTGGCGATGAGCAGTTCTTC.

The chain carries TRBV5-4 and TRBJ2-5; D not certain. Germline lookup yields CDR1 SGHNT and CDR2 YYREEE (reference sequence). The CDR3 consists of 13 residues. Trimming took off 3 bases at V and 0 bases at J, with 6 bases between the two ends. The CDR3 DNA reads as TGTGCCAGCAGCTCCTGGAACCAAGAGACCCAGTACTTC. Its protein is CASSSWNQETQYF.

Here the CDR3 reads CASSGQGDSYEQYF. DNA of the CDR3: TGTGCCAGCAGTGGGCAGGGCGACTCCTACGAGCAGTACTTC. The chain joins TRBV2 to TRBJ2-7, with D tentatively TRBD1 (5 bases). The CDR3 is 14 residues long. Per germline, CDR1 SNHLY and CDR2 FYNNEI. The V end lost 4 bases, the J end lost 0 bases, and 10 bases lay between the germline ends.

The J gene is TRBJ2-5, the V gene TRBV6-5; D is unresolved. CDR3 length: 14 residues. V was trimmed by 7 bases and J by 0 bases, leaving 12 bases between them. Germline V gives CDR1 MNHEY, CDR2 SVGAGI. In DNA, the CDR3 is TGTGCCAGCAAACGGGCGAAACACCAAGAGACCCAGTACTTC. Translation gives CASKRAKHQETQYF.

This sequence joins TRBV14 and TRBJ2-3; D perhaps matches TRBD1 (6 bases). In germline, CDR1 is SGHDN, CDR2 FVKESK. The CDR3 spans 13 residues. The V gene lost 8 bases and the J gene lost 3 bases, with 12 bases spanning the gap. CDR3 nucleotides: TGTGCCAGCGAAGGACAGTATACAGATACGCAGTATTTT. Its translation: CASEGQYTDTQYF.

This clone occurred once. The J gene is TRBJ2-1, the V gene TRBV30, with 10 bases identical to TRBD2. The CDR3 covers 14 residues. Germline assignment: CDR1 GTSNPN and CDR2 SVGIG (reference sequence). After removal of 3 bases from V and 7 bases from J, the junction contained 6 bases not matched to a gene. CDR3 in DNA: TGTGCCTGGAGGTTTAGCGGGGGGCCTAATGAGCAGTTCTTC. Translation: CAWRFSGGPNEQFF.

The chain combines TRBV19 with TRBJ2-7, with 9 nucleotides matching TRBD1. In germline, CDR1 is LNHDA, CDR2 SQIVND (reference sequence). V lost 6 bases and J lost 5; bases outside the gene matches: 14. The CDR3 runs to 16 residues. The CDR3 bases are TGTGCCAGTAGCATAACCTTGGGGGACAGGGTCGACGAGCAGTACTTC. This encodes CASSITLGDRVDEQYF.

The V and J genes are TRBV7-2 and TRBJ1-2; 7 bases map to TRBD1. The germline V gene has CDR1 SGHTA and CDR2 FQGNSA. CDR3 length: 16 residues. The junction had 12 bases not matched to a gene; V was cut back by 7 bases and J by 1 base. The CDR3 sequence is CASISKETGFNYGYTF. As DNA, the CDR3 is TGTGCCAGCATCTCGAAGGAGACAGGGTTTAACTATGGCTACACCTTC.

The J gene is TRBJ2-7, the V gene TRBV28; 7 bases fit TRBD1. Germline lookup yields CDR1 MDHEN and CDR2 SYDVKM. The junction had 7 bases not matched to a gene; V was cut back by 1 base and J by 1 base. The CDR3 totals 16 residues. The CDR3 DNA is TGTGCCAGCAGTTTATCAAGGGCAGGGGGATCCTACGAGCAGTACTTC. Its protein is CASSLSRAGGSYEQYF.

The CDR3 DNA reads TGCGCCAGCAGCTTGGCAGTATACAATGAGCAGTTCTTC. Translation gives CASSLAVYNEQFF. This chain connects TRBV5-1 to TRBJ2-1; D unresolved. Trimming removed 0 bases from V and 4 bases from J, with 5 bases in between. The CDR3 covers 13 residues. The germline CDR1 and CDR2 sequences are SGHRS and YFSETQ.

The chain has TRBV9 and TRBJ2-2; D might be TRBD1 or TRBD2, each matching 5 bases. The germline V and J ends were trimmed by 0 bases and 7 bases, with 19 bases remaining between them. Per the germline V gene, CDR1 is SGDLS and CDR2 is YYNGEE. CDR3 size: 17 residues. Written as DNA, the CDR3 is TGTGCCAGCAGCGTAGGTCATGAGGGGACGGAAAGCGGGGAGCTGTTTTTT. As protein: CASSVGHEGTESGELFF.

This chain connects TRBV20-1 to TRBJ2-7; no reliable D call. The CDR3 spans 9 residues. The V end was cut by 4 bases, the J end by 5 bases, with 3 bases between. Germline V gene sequence: CDR1 DFQATT, CDR2 SNEGSKA (reference sequence). In DNA, the CDR3 is TGCAGTGCTACGAACGAGCAGTACTTC. Its protein is CSATNEQYF.